This T cell receptor beta chain was sequenced during a study of PD-L1 blockade in urothelial cancer. Study context: From 0 to 3 prior chemotherapy regimens had been given to the patients. At 6 weeks and at 3 weeks (second dose) after treatment start, blood was analyzed.

Spiking each PCR with synthetic TCR analog templates was performed. The data were produced by immunoSEQ multiplex PCR, yet TCRdb's version contains in-frame clones alone and is incomplete. The sample carries 90,000 to 100,000 clones, around 89% recorded once. V lost 7 bases and J lost 5, with 14 bases in between. The germline V gene encodes CDR1 MNHNS and CDR2 SASEGT. The CDR3 consists of 13 residues. Noted time point: pretreatment peripheral blood. Between 1 and 8 samples per patient were obtained, pretreatment and on-treatment. This clone has just one count. Source: PBMCs, taken around atezolizumab (anti-PD-L1) treatment. This clonotype originated in a man in his sixties with urothelial cancer. The V gene is TRBV6-1, the J gene TRBJ1-1; the D is unclear. CDR3 protein: CASTNVKETEAFF. For the CDR3, the DNA is TGTGCCAGCACTAATGTCAAGGAGACTGAAGCTTTCTTT.